Below, 21 T cell receptor beta chains from the same sample are listed, as sequenced in a study of vaccination effects on CD4 cells after COVID-19. After expansion with viral peptide pools in the ViraFEST assay, antigen-specific CD4+ T cells were sequenced. Culture lasted over 9 days before CD4+ T cell isolation. Confirmation by PCR established that the person had SARS-CoV-2 infection between March and December 2020. Assay used: immunoSEQ multiplex PCR; TCRdb lists only in-frame clones, some missing. The repertoire holds 63,000 or so clones, with 73% as singletons. No antigen is known for these receptors. The sample here was CD4+ T cells from PBMCs cultured with HIV peptides, taken before COVID-19 vaccination. The subset is: HIV-1 Nef peptide pool negative control/reference culture. Receptors originate from a human donor who had a prior SARS-CoV-2 infection.

This clone was counted between two and nine times. This chain uses TRBV9 with TRBJ1-3; D is perhaps TRBD1 (5 bases). Deletions cut 0 bases from V and 2 bases from J, with 12 bases between. This CDR3 is 16 amino acids long. Germline CDR1 SGDLS, CDR2 YYNGEE. DNA for the CDR3: TGTGCCAGCAGCGTAGCTACGGGGGGACCTGGAAACACCATATATTTT. Amino acid sequence: CASSVATGGPGNTIYF.

This chain joins TRBV5-1 and TRBJ1-5, with D possibly TRBD1 on 5 matching bases. V lost 1 base and J lost 2, with 10 bases in between. This CDR3 region has 15 residues. Germline V gene data show CDR1 as SGHRS and CDR2 as YFSETQ. The CDR3 is CASSLWGDRNQPQHF. The CDR3 nucleotides are TGCGCCAGCAGCTTGTGGGGGGATCGCAATCAGCCCCAGCATTTT.

A single count supports this clone. The V gene is TRBV10-3, the J gene TRBJ1-4; D possibly corresponds to TRBD1 (5 bases). CDR1 is ENHRY and CDR2 is SYGVKD in the germline V gene. V was shortened by 4 bases and J by 4 bases, with 10 bases between the two germline ends. The CDR3 spans 14 residues. CDR3 residues: CAISADRINEKLFF. The CDR3 nucleotides are TGTGCCATCAGTGCTGACAGAATTAATGAAAAACTGTTTTTT.

This clone was detected only a few times. The V and J genes are TRBV5-1 and TRBJ1-1; 8 nucleotides agree with TRBD1. Germline CDR1 is SGHRS and CDR2 is YFSETQ. V trimming: 0 bases; J trimming: 2 bases; junction bases outside the gene matches: 12. The CDR3 is 18 amino acids. CDR3 DNA: TGCGCCAGCAGCTTGGGGGACAGGCCCCGTCGATTCAACACTGAAGCTTTCTTT. Translation: CASSLGDRPRRFNTEAFF.

The genes are TRBV3-1 (or the pseudogene TRBV3-2) and TRBJ2-2, with 11 bases lining up with TRBD1. CDR1 is LGHDT and CDR2 is YNNKEL in the germline V gene (reference sequence). This CDR3 is 16 amino acids long. J lost 4 bases, V lost 4 bases, and 5 bases had no gene match. For the CDR3, the DNA is TGTGCCAGCAGCCTGGGACAGGGGGGGAGCACCGGGGAGCTGTTTTTT. Translated: CASSLGQGGSTGELFF.

The chain carries TRBV12-5 and TRBJ1-3, with D hard to call. V shed 1 base and J shed 9 bases, with 10 bases lying between them. The CDR3 spans 13 residues. Germline V gives CDR1 LGHNT, CDR2 FRNRAP. DNA for the CDR3: TGTGCTAGTGGTTTGGCCCCAGGAGGCACCATATATTTT. Protein: CASGLAPGGTIYF.

This clone appeared a few times. This chain uses TRBV7-9 with TRBJ2-7, with D unclear. CDR1 SEHNR and CDR2 FQNEAQ come from the germline V gene (reference sequence). With 4 bases removed from V and 3 bases from J, the gap between germline ends came to 16 bases. The CDR3 sequence is 15 residues long. Here the CDR3 reads CASSSVAPTRYEQYF. The CDR3 DNA sequence: TGTGCCAGCAGCTCCGTGGCCCCCACGCGCTACGAGCAGTACTTC.

The V and J genes are TRBV6-2 or TRBV6-3 and TRBJ2-5; a possible D gene is TRBD2 (5 bases). Germline values: CDR1 MNHEY, CDR2 SVGEGT. V shed 1 base and J shed 8 bases, with 11 bases lying between them. This CDR3 is 13 amino acids long. The CDR3 DNA sequence: TGTGCCAGCAGTTACTTCCGGGAAGGCACCCAGTACTTC. This encodes CASSYFREGTQYF.

The chain links TRBV11-2 to TRBJ2-6; tentative D call: TRBD2 (5 bases). Germline assignment: CDR1 SGHAT and CDR2 FQNNGV. There are 18 residues in the CDR3. Trimming removed 4 bases from V and 3 bases from J, with 19 bases in between. The CDR3: CASSSSLRVRRGANVLTF. CDR3 nucleotide sequence: TGTGCCAGCAGCTCCTCTTTGAGGGTCCGTCGTGGGGCCAACGTCCTGACTTTC. Using reference TRBV11-2 and TRBJ2-6 for the parts outside the CDR3, the full variable domain is EAGVAQSPRYKIIEKRQSVAFWCNPISGHATLYWYQQILGQGPKLLIQFQNNGVVDDSQLPKDRFSAERLKGVDSTLKIQPAKLEDSAVYLCASSSSLRVRRGANVLTFGAGSRLTVL.

V gene TRBV19 combines with J gene TRBJ1-5; D gene unclear. The V and J ends lost 5 bases and 6 bases respectively, with 20 bases between them. Germline V gene lookup returns CDR1 LNHDA and CDR2 SQIVND (reference sequence). This CDR3 region has 16 residues. The CDR3 nucleotides read TGTGCCAGTAGTCCCCCCGGGTCGGGGAGGTGTCAGCCCCAGCATTTT. Translated, it gives CASSPPGSGRCQPQHF.

This clone was seen repeatedly, ten times or more. The chain links TRBV30 to TRBJ1-3; no clear D. From germline, CDR1 is GTSNPN and CDR2 SVGIG (reference sequence). Trimming shortened V by 0 bases and J by 0 bases, and 3 bases separated the two germline ends. The CDR3 covers 13 residues. The chain's CDR3 is CAWSVTSGNTIYF. CDR3 DNA sequence: TGTGCCTGGAGTGTCACCTCTGGAAACACCATATATTTT. Full variable domain (outside the CDR3, taken from reference TRBV30 and TRBJ1-3): SQTIHQWPATLVQPVGSPLSLECTVEGTSNPNLYWYRQAAGRGLQLLFYSVGIGQISSEVPQNLSASRPQDRQFILSSKKLLLSDSGFYLCAWSVTSGNTIYFGEGSWLTVV.

This clone appeared once. V and J are TRBV19 and TRBJ2-4, with 10 bases fitting TRBD1. This CDR3 region has 16 residues. After removal of 6 bases from V and 0 bases from J, the junction contained 5 bases not matched to a gene. The germline CDR1 and CDR2 sequences are LNHDA and SQIVND (reference sequence). The CDR3 spells CASSPGTGAAKNIQYF. In DNA, the CDR3 is TGTGCCAGTAGCCCCGGGACAGGGGCAGCCAAAAACATTCAGTACTTC.

The chain links TRBV29-1 to TRBJ2-1; TRBD1 agrees at 7 bases. Germline assignment: CDR1 SQVTM and CDR2 ANQGSEA. The CDR3 is made up of 14 amino acids. The ends lost 3 bases at V and 1 base at J; junction bases unmatched: 3. The CDR3 reads CSVDAQGSYNEQFF. CDR3 coding DNA: TGCAGCGTTGACGCACAGGGGTCCTACAATGAGCAGTTCTTC.

The genes are TRBV30 and TRBJ1-5; D ambiguous. Germline CDR1 is GTSNPN and CDR2 is SVGIG (reference sequence). Deletions cut 0 bases from V and 5 bases from J, with 14 bases between. The length of the CDR3 is 15 residues. The CDR3 DNA is TGTGCCTGGAGTGTTTATGGGTACTCGGATCAGCCCCAGCATTTT. The encoded protein is CAWSVYGYSDQPQHF.

The chain couples TRBV4-1 to TRBJ1-6; 8 bases fit TRBD1. The CDR3 loop spans 18 amino acids. V trimming: 0 bases; J trimming: 5 bases; junction bases outside the gene matches: 9. Germline CDR1 is MGHRA and CDR2 is YSYEKL. The CDR3 is CASSQDVTGAKNNSPLHF. The CDR3 DNA follows: TGCGCCAGCAGCCAAGATGTGACAGGGGCGAAAAATAATTCACCCCTCCACTTT.

This clone was seen more than once but under ten times. The V and J genes are TRBV6-6 and TRBJ1-1, with D maybe TRBD1 (5 bases). V dropped 0 bases and J dropped 4 bases, with 9 bases sitting between them. Germline CDR1 reads MNHNY; CDR2 reads SVGAGI (reference sequence). CDR3 length equals 14 residues. The CDR3 loop is CASSYSLGGTEAFF. Written as DNA, the CDR3 is TGTGCCAGCAGTTACTCGTTGGGGGGCACTGAAGCTTTCTTT.

This clone was observed a single time. This sequence joins TRBV7-6 and TRBJ2-2; 7 bases match TRBD1. Trimming at V came to 10 bases and at J to 3 bases, leaving 8 bases not matched to a gene. From germline, CDR1 is SGHVS and CDR2 FNYEAQ. This CDR3 comprises 14 residues. The CDR3 loop is CATSRDSYTGELFF. The CDR3 DNA follows: TGTGCCACGTCCCGGGACAGTTACACCGGGGAGCTGTTTTTT. Looking up the rest from reference TRBV7-6 and TRBJ2-2 gives the full variable domain: GAGVSQSPRYKVTKRGQDVALRCDPISGHVSLYWYRQALGQGPEFLTYFNYEAQQDKSGLPNDRFSAERPEGSISTLTIQRTEQRDSAMYRCATSRDSYTGELFFGEGSRLTVL.

The CDR3 region is CASSPSGVSTEAFF. In DNA, the CDR3 is TGTGCCAGCAGCCCGAGCGGGGTGAGCACTGAAGCTTTCTTT. The chain carries TRBV7-8 and TRBJ1-1; no reliable D call. V lost 5 bases, J lost 4 bases, and 14 bases lay in between. The germline V gene has CDR1 SGHVS and CDR2 FQNEAQ. The CDR3 is made up of 14 amino acids.

This clone was observed a few times. The chain has TRBV7-2 and TRBJ2-5, with 9 nucleotides matching TRBD1. Germline V gene sequence: CDR1 SGHTA, CDR2 FQGNSA. The trim removed 5 bases at V and 5 bases at J, leaving 3 bases unmatched. The CDR3 contains 13 residues. Here the CDR3 DNA reads TGTGCCAGCAGCAAGGGACAGGGTGAGACCCAGTACTTC. Residues: CASSKGQGETQYF.

The chain uses TRBV7-2 and TRBJ2-1, with D unresolved. Germline values: CDR1 SGHTA, CDR2 FQGNSA. V lost 1 base, J lost 6 bases, and 4 bases lay in between. This CDR3 comprises 12 residues. DNA of the CDR3: TGTGCCAGCAGCTTAGGGATCAATGAGCAGTTCTTC. It is translated as CASSLGINEQFF.

The chain employs TRBV19 and TRBJ1-5; the D gene is possibly TRBD1 (6 bases). In germline, CDR1 is LNHDA, CDR2 SQIVND (reference sequence). V gave up 4 bases and J gave up 6 bases, with 13 bases separating them. CDR3 length: 14 amino acids. For the CDR3, the DNA is TGTGCCAGTAGTACCACAGGGTTTGGTCAGCCCCAGCATTTT. Translating it yields CASSTTGFGQPQHF.